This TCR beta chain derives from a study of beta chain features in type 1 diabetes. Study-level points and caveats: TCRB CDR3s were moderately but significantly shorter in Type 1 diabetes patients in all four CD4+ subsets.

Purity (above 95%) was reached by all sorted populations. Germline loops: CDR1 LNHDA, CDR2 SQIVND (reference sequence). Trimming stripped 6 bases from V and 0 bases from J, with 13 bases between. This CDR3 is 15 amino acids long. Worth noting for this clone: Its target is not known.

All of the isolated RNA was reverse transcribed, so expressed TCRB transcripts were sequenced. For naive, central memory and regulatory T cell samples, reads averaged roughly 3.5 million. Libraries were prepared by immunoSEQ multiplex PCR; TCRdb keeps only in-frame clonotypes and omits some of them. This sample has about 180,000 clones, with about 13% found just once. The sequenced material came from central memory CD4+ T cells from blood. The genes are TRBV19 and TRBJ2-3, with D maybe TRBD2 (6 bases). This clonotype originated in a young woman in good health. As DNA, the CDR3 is TGTGCCAGTAGGGATCGCGGGACTAGCACAGATACGCAGTATTTT. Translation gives CASRDRGTSTDTQYF.